A single sample is the source of the 24 T cell receptor beta chains below, sequenced in a study of monozygotic twins with inflammatory bowel disease. One entry per CDR3 protein, without DNA, is what TCRdb gives after re-calling the 5' RACE reads. The sample has approximately 400,000 distinct CDR3 sequences. The sequencing sample was made of blood. These receptors all come from a human donor with ulcerative colitis or Crohn's disease, or a healthy co-twin of an affected twin (not recorded which).

The CDR3 region is CASSLASMNTEAFF. The chain is built from TRBV28 and TRBJ1-1. This CDR3 region has 14 residues. Germline V CDR1 and CDR2: MDHEN, SYDVKM.

Here the CDR3 reads CASSYLGTANQPQHF. This chain uses TRBV6-2 or TRBV6-3 with TRBJ1-5; the D call of TRBD1 rests on TCRdb alone, since no DNA is present to check it. Per germline, CDR1 MNHEY and CDR2 SVGEGT. This CDR3 comprises 15 residues.

V and J are TRBV5-1 and TRBJ2-5. The CDR3 loop spans 13 amino acids. The V gene's germline CDR1 is SGHRS and CDR2 YFSETQ. The CDR3 spells CASSEVFQETQYF. Based on the CDR3 plus reference TRBV5-1 and TRBJ2-5, the full variable domain is KAGVTQTPRYLIKTRGQQVTLSCSPISGHRSVSWYQQTPGQGLQFLFEYFSETQRNKGNFPGRFSGRQFSNSRSEMNVSTLELGDSALYLCASSEVFQETQYFGPGTRLLVL.

V and J are TRBV19 and TRBJ2-1; TCRdb returns TRBD2, unconfirmable since there is no DNA. The CDR3 runs to 15 residues. Germline assignment: CDR1 LNHDA and CDR2 SQIVND (reference sequence). This CDR3 reads CASSLPAGSYNEQFF.

The rearrangement links TRBV12-3 or TRBV12-4 to TRBJ2-1; TCRdb designates TRBD1, a call that cannot be tested without DNA. There are 13 residues in the CDR3. The CDR3 reads CASSKGFYNEQFF.

This CDR3 reads CASSLLQGVSEAFF. This rearrangement joins TRBV7-9 to TRBJ1-1; the D call from TCRdb, TRBD1, cannot be confirmed without DNA. Looked up from germline, CDR1 is SEHNR and CDR2 is FQNEAQ (reference sequence). The CDR3 is 14 residues long. Combining the CDR3 with reference TRBV7-9 and TRBJ1-1 gives the whole variable domain DTGVSQNPRHKITKRGQNVTFRCDPISEHNRLYWYRQTLGQGPEFLTYFQNEAQLEKSRLLSDRFSAERPKGSFSTLEIQRTEQGDSAMYLCASSLLQGVSEAFFGQGTRLTVV.

The chain couples TRBV7-9 to TRBJ1-5; as DNA is missing, the TRBD1 call by TCRdb cannot be tested. CDR3 length equals 15 residues. Germline values: CDR1 SEHNR, CDR2 FQNEAQ (reference sequence). The CDR3 loop is CASSLQGQGVQPQHF.

This chain joins TRBV5-6 and TRBJ1-1. CDR1 is SGHDT and CDR2 is YYEEEE in the germline V gene. The CDR3 consists of 13 residues. CDR3 amino acids: CASSLSRPSGAFF.

CDR3 sequence reads: CASSPGELVDNYGYTF. J is TRBJ1-2 and V is TRBV5-5; TCRdb's D gene call, TRBD1, goes unchecked for lack of DNA. Germline V gene data show CDR1 as SGHKS and CDR2 as YYEKEE (reference sequence). The CDR3 extends over 16 amino acids.

The chain couples TRBV4-1 to TRBJ2-3; TCRdb indicates TRBD1, and absent DNA this call remains unverified. The CDR3 has 15 amino acids. Germline CDR1 is MGHRA and CDR2 is YSYEKL. CDR3 region: CASSHLNRDTDTQYF.

The chain combines TRBV6-2 or TRBV6-3 with TRBJ1-6; the TCRdb D gene call, TRBD1, has no DNA to confirm it. The CDR3 sequence is 14 residues long. Germline loops: CDR1 MNHEY, CDR2 SVGEGT. CDR3: CASSPGQYNSPLHF.

The chain carries TRBV12-3 or TRBV12-4 and TRBJ1-2; TCRdb proposes TRBD1, but this gene call is untestable without DNA. CDR3 length: 15 amino acids. The CDR3 reads CASRPRDRPLHGYTF.

The chain couples TRBV6-1 to TRBJ2-1; the D gene TCRdb calls, TRBD2, cannot be checked with no DNA. The germline V gene has CDR1 MNHNS and CDR2 SASEGT. The CDR3 consists of 15 residues. The CDR3 reads CASSAGTSSYNEQFF.

CDR3 loop: CASSHRADYGHTF. This sequence joins TRBV6-6 and TRBJ1-2. The CDR3 covers 13 residues. Germline CDR1 reads MNHNY; CDR2 reads SVGAGI (reference sequence).

The chain joins TRBV2 to TRBJ1-6; TCRdb proposes TRBD1, but this gene call is untestable without DNA. There are 14 residues in the CDR3. CDR1 is SNHLY, CDR2 FYNNEI, per germline. CDR3 residues: CASSADRVNSPLHF.

The rearrangement joins TRBV6-5 to TRBJ1-1; the TCRdb call, TRBD1, lacks DNA for checking. Germline V gene lookup returns CDR1 MNHEY and CDR2 SVGAGI. This CDR3 region has 15 residues. This chain's CDR3 is CASSYSRDRGTEAFF.

The chain links TRBV13 to TRBJ2-5; the D call of TRBD1 rests on TCRdb alone, since no DNA is present to check it. This CDR3 is built from 15 residues. Germline CDR1 is PRHDT and CDR2 is FYEKMQ (reference sequence). CDR3 region: CASSFTQTGRETQYF.

This rearrangement joins TRBV5-6 to TRBJ1-2; there is no DNA to check the TCRdb D call of TRBD1. The germline CDR1 and CDR2 sequences are SGHDT and YYEEEE. The CDR3 totals 15 residues. The CDR3 sequence: CASSFGGETVYGYTF.

The chain carries TRBV7-2 and TRBJ2-7. This CDR3 comprises 13 residues. Germline lookup yields CDR1 SGHTA and CDR2 FQGNSA. The CDR3 loop is CASRAASSYEQYF.

The V and J genes are TRBV7-2 and TRBJ2-3. The germline V gene encodes CDR1 SGHTA and CDR2 FQGNSA. The CDR3 runs 12 residues. CDR3 amino acids: CASSWGKTQRYF.

The J gene is TRBJ1-2, the V gene TRBV5-4; the D call of TRBD1 rests on TCRdb alone, since no DNA is present to check it. This CDR3 is built from 16 residues. Germline V gives CDR1 SGHNT, CDR2 YYREEE (reference sequence). The CDR3 spells CASSLEGSERTGGYTF.

CDR3 sequence: CASSLDGLAGRRETQYF. The chain links TRBV5-1 to TRBJ2-5; the D gene TCRdb calls, TRBD2, cannot be checked with no DNA. The CDR3 loop spans 17 amino acids. In germline, CDR1 is SGHRS, CDR2 YFSETQ. The full variable domain, its missing parts supplied by reference TRBV5-1 and TRBJ2-5, is KAGVTQTPRYLIKTRGQQVTLSCSPISGHRSVSWYQQTPGQGLQFLFEYFSETQRNKGNFPGRFSGRQFSNSRSEMNVSTLELGDSALYLCASSLDGLAGRRETQYFGPGTRLLVL.

This chain uses TRBV30 with TRBJ1-5; lacking DNA, the TRBD1 call made by TCRdb goes unchecked. Germline assignment: CDR1 GTSNPN and CDR2 SVGIG (reference sequence). The CDR3 consists of 15 residues. The CDR3 sequence is CAWDLGGASNQPQHF.

The J gene is TRBJ2-7, the V gene TRBV21-1; there is no DNA to check the TCRdb D call of TRBD1. TRBV21-1 is a pseudogene. CDR3 length equals 22 residues. CDR3 region: CASSKGGAGPRRPSGSSYEQYF.